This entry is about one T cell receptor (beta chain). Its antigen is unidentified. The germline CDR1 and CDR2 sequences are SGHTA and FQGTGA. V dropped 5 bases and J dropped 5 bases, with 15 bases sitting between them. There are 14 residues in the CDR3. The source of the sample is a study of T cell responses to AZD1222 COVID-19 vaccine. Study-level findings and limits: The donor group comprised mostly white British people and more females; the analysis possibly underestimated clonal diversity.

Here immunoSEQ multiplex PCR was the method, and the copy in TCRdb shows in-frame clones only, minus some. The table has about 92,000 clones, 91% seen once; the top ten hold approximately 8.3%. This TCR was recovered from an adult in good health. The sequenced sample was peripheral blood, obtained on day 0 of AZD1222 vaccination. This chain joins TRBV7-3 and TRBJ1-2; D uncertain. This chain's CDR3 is CASSPSTAKYGYTF. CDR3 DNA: TGTGCCAGCAGCCCCTCCACCGCAAAATATGGCTACACCTTC.